These T cell receptor beta chains were read from a single sample in a study of lymphopenia after photon versus proton radiotherapy. Using immunoSEQ multiplex PCR, the repertoire was profiled, and TCRdb retains in-frame clones only, with some absent. Of 65,000 to 70,000 clones detected, approximately 91% appear once; the ten largest clones hold about 3.1%. Sequencing was performed on peripheral blood, taken from a patient treated with photon-based radiotherapy. These receptors were taken from a woman in her 70s with pancreatic cancer. Both conserved end residues are part of each CDR3. The order of the fields is clone size, V gene, J gene, D gene, CDR3 protein, CDR3 DNA. D genes are given only for firm matches. Expanded clones are given a class, and other clones once, few, many or no size at all.

>-|TRBV7-8|TRBJ2-1|TRBD2
CASSHRTSGTTYNEQFF
TGTGCCAGCAGCCACCGGACTAGCGGGACCACCTACAATGAGCAGTTCTTC
>few|TRBV6-6|TRBJ1-5|TRBD1
CASSLGQRQPQHF
TGTGCCAGCAGCTTGGGACAGCGTCAGCCCCAGCATTTT
>-|TRBV28|TRBJ1-4|-
CASSFRQFEKKLFF
TGTGCCAGCAGTTTTCGGCAGTTCGAGAAAAAACTGTTTTTT
>-|TRBV18|TRBJ1-1|-
CASSPSNLNTEAFF
TGTGCCAGCTCACCCTCAAACTTAAACACTGAAGCTTTCTTT
>-|TRBV5-1|TRBJ2-7|-
CASRSLASTYEQYF
TGCGCCAGCAGGTCTCTCGCGTCGACCTACGAGCAGTACTTC
>-|TRBV12-5|TRBJ1-1|-
CASVRGTGNTEAFF
TGTGCTAGTGTACGTGGCACGGGGAACACTGAAGCTTTCTTT
>-|TRBV19|TRBJ1-3|-
CASAAGFSGNTIYF
TGTGCCAGTGCCGCAGGGTTTTCTGGAAACACCATATATTTT
>-|TRBV4-1|TRBJ1-6|-
CASSQDQGNPLHF
TGCGCCAGCAGCCAAGACCAGGGGAATCCCCTCCACTTT
>-|TRBV7-3|TRBJ2-1|-
CASSSIPGRTYNEQFF
TGTGCCAGCAGCTCGATTCCGGGACGGACTTACAATGAGCAGTTCTTC
>once|TRBV7-2|TRBJ2-7|-
CASSSAGLDFGQYF
TGTGCCAGCAGCTCGGCGGGCCTTGATTTCGGACAGTACTTC
>-|TRBV7-6|TRBJ2-7|TRBD1
CASSLDSGGYEQYF
TGTGCCAGCAGCTTAGATTCAGGGGGCTACGAGCAGTACTTC
>-|TRBV9|TRBJ2-5|TRBD2
CASSLAGGQETQYF
TGTGCCAGCAGTCTAGCGGGAGGGCAAGAGACCCAGTACTTC
>once|TRBV18|TRBJ1-6|-
CASSPRADSPLHF
TGTGCCAGCTCACCCAGGGCGGATTCACCCCTCCACTTT
>-|TRBV10-2|TRBJ2-1|-
CASSELRVPEQFF
TGCGCCAGCAGTGAACTAAGAGTTCCCGAGCAGTTCTTC
>few|TRBV7-9|TRBJ2-7|-
CASSLDMATYEQYF
TGTGCCAGCAGCTTAGATATGGCGACCTACGAGCAGTACTTC
>-|TRBV29-1|TRBJ2-1|-
CSGTLGGRGNEQFF
TGCAGCGGTACCCTCGGGGGGAGGGGGAATGAGCAGTTCTTC
>-|TRBV29-1|TRBJ2-7|TRBD1
CSVGQGMREQYF
TGCAGCGTCGGACAGGGGATGAGGGAGCAGTACTTC
>-|TRBV7-8|TRBJ2-1|TRBD2
CASSARAGGPNEQFF
TGTGCCAGCAGCGCTCGAGCGGGAGGGCCCAATGAGCAGTTCTTC
>-|TRBV7-2|TRBJ2-1|-
CASSPSLSSSDQFF
TGTGCCAGCAGCCCTTCCTTAAGTTCCAGCGATCAGTTCTTC
>once|TRBV11-3|TRBJ2-2|TRBD1
CASSLGGTGGKRELFF
TGTGCCAGCAGCTTAGGAGGGACAGGGGGCAAAAGGGAGCTGTTTTTT
>-|TRBV7-2|TRBJ2-4|-
CASSLVVGRGGAGNIQYF
TGTGCCAGCAGCTTAGTGGTGGGCAGGGGGGGCGCCGGGAACATTCAGTACTTC
>-|TRBV14|TRBJ1-2|-
CASSQFNYGYTF
TGTGCCAGCAGCCAATTTAACTATGGCTACACCTTC
>-|TRBV5-1|TRBJ1-5|-
CASSLGWGEGPQHF
TGCGCCAGCAGCTTAGGGTGGGGAGAGGGGCCCCAGCATTTT
>-|TRBV7-2|TRBJ2-7|-
CASSPSVSYEQYF
TGTGCCAGCAGCCCTAGCGTGTCCTACGAGCAGTACTTC
>-|TRBV28|TRBJ1-5|-
CASSPTGGLGRGSNQPQHF
TGTGCCAGCAGCCCGACCGGTGGACTGGGTCGGGGTAGCAATCAGCCCCAGCATTTT
>-|TRBV30|TRBJ1-3|-
CAWSTPISGNTIYF
TGTGCCTGGAGTACTCCCATCTCTGGAAACACCATATATTTT
>-|TRBV10-2|TRBJ1-2|TRBD1
CASSEGGAVTYGYTF
TGCGCCAGCAGTGAAGGGGGCGCGGTAACCTATGGCTACACCTTC
>-|TRBV15|TRBJ1-3|-
CATSRERRVSGNTIYF
TGTGCCACCAGCAGAGAACGGCGCGTCTCTGGAAACACCATATATTTT
>-|TRBV10-2|TRBJ1-5|-
CASSHGTAQPQHF
TGCGCCAGCAGCCATGGGACGGCCCAGCCCCAGCATTTT
>-|TRBV6-7|TRBJ2-7|-
CASSYSSPESSYEQYF
TGTGCCAGCAGTTACTCGAGCCCAGAAAGCTCCTACGAGCAGTACTTC
>-|TRBV4-3|TRBJ2-3|-
CASSQDAARTDTQYF
TGCGCCAGCAGCCAAGATGCCGCCCGCACAGATACGCAGTATTTT
>-|TRBV5-1|TRBJ2-7|TRBD1
CASSRGQGYEQYF
TGCGCCAGCAGCAGGGGACAGGGTTACGAGCAGTACTTC